What follows are 16 T cell receptor beta chains derived from one specimen sequenced in a study of early T cells in non-severe SARS-CoV-2 infection (dated by TCRdb to the early 2020s). To prepare the library, 5' RACE was applied. TCRdb lists the instrument as NextSeq 500. The raw public data were reprocessed by TCRdb itself: fastp quality trimming at Q25, MiXCR clonotype calling, in-frame beta chains only. Each entry is one CDR3 protein sequence, shown with its most common DNA and genes. Within this sample are about 71,000 distinct CDR3 sequences, with roughly an eighth of them counted one time only. The ten largest clonotypes hold 11% to 15% of the sample. The specimen sequenced was whole blood. The receptors shown here come from an adult who was a healthcare worker with PCR-confirmed SARS-CoV-2 infection or an uninfected control (not recorded which).

V is TRBV12-3 or TRBV12-4 and J is TRBJ1-2; tentative D call: TRBD1 (5 bases). V lost 5 bases to trimming and J lost 4 bases, with 17 bases between them. This CDR3 contains 15 residues. The CDR3: CASSLDLGAVYGYTF. In DNA form, the CDR3 reads TGTGCCAGCAGTCTAGACCTAGGGGCCGTCTATGGCTACACCTTC.

This clonotype was observed a few times. J is TRBJ1-1 and V is TRBV7-2; TRBD1 agrees at 7 bases. With 5 bases clipped from V and 4 bases from J, the junction kept 7 bases outside the gene matches. Germline lookup yields CDR1 SGHTA and CDR2 FQGNSA. The CDR3 contains 14 residues. DNA for the CDR3: TGTGCCAGCAGCATGGACAGGATTGGCACTGAAGCTTTCTTT. Residues: CASSMDRIGTEAFF.

A few counts support this clonotype. The genes are TRBV20-1 and TRBJ1-6, with D hard to call. The CDR3 runs to 15 residues. Germline CDR1 DFQATT, CDR2 SNEGSKA (reference sequence). Trimming took 0 bases from V and 9 from J, leaving 15 bases between them. In nucleotides, the CDR3 is TGCAGTGCTAGAGAAAGCGGGATAGGTAGTTCACCCCTCCACTTT. Amino acids: CSARESGIGSSPLHF.

A few counts support this clonotype. The V call is TRBV11-3, the J call TRBJ2-5; 7 nucleotides align to TRBD1. Germline CDR1 is SGHNT and CDR2 is YENEEA. The CDR3 loop spans 15 amino acids. V lost 2 bases, J lost 2 bases, and 5 bases stayed unmatched. The CDR3 bases are TGTGCCAGCAGCTTAAGGAGCAGGGGGCAAGAGACCCAGTACTTC. It encodes CASSLRSRGQETQYF.

This clonotype was counted only a few times. The V gene is TRBV7-6, the J gene TRBJ2-3; unclear D gene. Looked up from germline, CDR1 is SGHVS and CDR2 is FNYEAQ. CDR3 length: 14 amino acids. Between the trimmed V and J ends, which lost 2 bases and 0 bases, there was a span of 6 bases. The CDR3 loop reads CASSLPDSTDTQYF. The CDR3 coding sequence is TGTGCCAGCAGCTTACCCGACAGCACAGATACGCAGTATTTT.

In its sample, this clonotype was seen many times. The chain combines TRBV29-1 with TRBJ2-2; 8 nucleotides agree with TRBD1. The germline V gene encodes CDR1 SQVTM and CDR2 ANQGSEA. The CDR3 runs to 13 residues. After removal of 7 bases from V and 3 bases from J, the junction contained 4 bases not matched to a gene. In DNA, the CDR3 is TGCAGCGCGGGACAGGTTTACACCGGGGAGCTGTTTTTT. The encoded protein is CSAGQVYTGELFF.

A few counts support this clonotype. This chain links TRBV6-2 or TRBV6-3 with TRBJ2-3; unclear D gene. Germline V gene lookup returns CDR1 MNHEY and CDR2 SVGEGT. V lost 3 bases and J lost 6, with 4 bases in between. This CDR3 has 11 residues. CDR3 nucleotide sequence: TGTGCCAGCAGTTATCTGGATACGCAGTATTTT. As protein: CASSYLDTQYF.

The rearrangement uses TRBV11-2 and TRBJ2-3; 7 nucleotides match TRBD1. The CDR3 loop spans 15 amino acids. After removal of 7 bases from V and 2 bases from J, the junction contained 9 bases not matched to a gene. Germline lookup yields CDR1 SGHAT and CDR2 FQNNGV. Written as DNA, the CDR3 is TGTGCCAGCACTCTGAGGGACAGCAACACAGATACGCAGTATTTT. Its translation: CASTLRDSNTDTQYF.

The sample holds many counts of this clonotype. The V gene is TRBV6-2 or TRBV6-3, the J gene TRBJ1-1; tentatively, D is TRBD1 (5 bases). V was trimmed by 6 bases and J by 10 bases, leaving 15 bases between them. This CDR3 is 12 amino acids long. Germline CDR1 MNHEY, CDR2 SVGEGT. The CDR3 DNA is TGTGCCAGCAGCCCCCCGGTGGGGGGAGCTTTCTTT. Translating gives CASSPPVGGAFF.

The genes are TRBV7-9 and TRBJ2-5, with 7 bases aligning to TRBD1. V lost 5 bases, J lost 2 bases, and 8 bases stayed unmatched. Germline V gives CDR1 SEHNR, CDR2 FQNEAQ (reference sequence). This CDR3 comprises 15 residues. This CDR3 is CASSPDRTRQETQYF. CDR3 coding DNA: TGTGCCAGCAGCCCGGACAGGACCCGGCAAGAGACCCAGTACTTC. The variable domain in full, completed from reference TRBV7-9 and TRBJ2-5, reads DTGVSQNPRHKITKRGQNVTFRCDPISEHNRLYWYRQTLGQGPEFLTYFQNEAQLEKSRLLSDRFSAERPKGSFSTLEIQRTEQGDSAMYLCASSPDRTRQETQYFGPGTRLLVL.

This clonotype showed up just a few times. In nucleotides, the CDR3 is TGTGCCAGCAGCCCTAACAATGAGCAGTTCTTC. Translated, it gives CASSPNNEQFF. This chain joins TRBV6-2 or TRBV6-3 and TRBJ2-1; D gene uncertain. The CDR3 runs 11 residues. V gave up 6 bases and J gave up 5 bases, with 5 bases separating them. Germline CDR1 and CDR2: MNHEY and SVGEGT.

There are many counts of this clonotype. The chain is built from TRBV11-2 and TRBJ1-1, with no clear D. CDR1 SGHAT and CDR2 FQNNGV come from the germline V gene. This CDR3 is 13 amino acids long. The ends were cut back, 2 bases at V and 7 bases at J, with 11 bases in the middle. The CDR3 region is CASSLSPEIEAFF. The CDR3 nucleotides are TGTGCCAGCAGCTTATCGCCTGAGATTGAAGCTTTCTTT.

The chain has TRBV18 and TRBJ1-1; no reliable D call. V was pared by 6 bases and J by 2 bases, with 4 bases between. Germline V lookup: CDR1 KGHSH, CDR2 LQKENI. The CDR3 runs to 11 residues. The DNA of the CDR3 is TGTGCCAGCTCGGGAAACACTGAAGCTTTCTTT. As protein: CASSGNTEAFF.

This clonotype was seen at least ten times. The chain uses TRBV11-2 and TRBJ2-3; 8 bases match TRBD2. The CDR3 extends over 16 amino acids. The germline gives CDR1 SGHAT, CDR2 FQNNGV. The J segment lost 0 bases and the V segment lost 3 bases, leaving 5 bases of the junction unmatched. DNA of the CDR3: TGTGCCAGCAGCTTGAGACGCGGGGGGAGCACAGATACGCAGTATTTT. Amino acids: CASSLRRGGSTDTQYF.

A few counts support this clonotype. The chain couples TRBV7-3 to TRBJ2-1; possibly TRBD2 for D (5 bases). Germline lookup yields CDR1 SGHTA and CDR2 FQGTGA. The V and J ends lost 3 bases and 5 bases respectively, with 11 bases between them. The CDR3 sequence is 14 residues long. Here the CDR3 DNA reads TGTGCCAGCAGCTTTCGGAGCGGTGACAATGAGCAGTTCTTC. It translates to CASSFRSGDNEQFF.

This clonotype has only a few counts. V usage is TRBV29-1 and J usage is TRBJ2-4; weak D call: TRBD2 (6 bases). This CDR3 is 15 amino acids long. V gave up 2 bases and J gave up 10 bases, with 21 bases separating them. Germline V gene data show CDR1 as SQVTM and CDR2 as ANQGSEA. Here the CDR3 reads CSVETWRDGAKIQYF. CDR3 nucleotide sequence: TGCAGCGTTGAAACCTGGAGGGACGGAGCAAAGATTCAGTACTTC. The complete variable domain, with remaining parts taken from reference TRBV29-1 and TRBJ2-4, reads SAVISQKPSRDICQRGTSLTIQCQVDSQVTMMFWYRQQPGQSLTLIATANQGSEATYESGFVIDKFPISRPNLTFSTLTVSNMSPEDSSIYLCSVETWRDGAKIQYFGAGTRLSVL.